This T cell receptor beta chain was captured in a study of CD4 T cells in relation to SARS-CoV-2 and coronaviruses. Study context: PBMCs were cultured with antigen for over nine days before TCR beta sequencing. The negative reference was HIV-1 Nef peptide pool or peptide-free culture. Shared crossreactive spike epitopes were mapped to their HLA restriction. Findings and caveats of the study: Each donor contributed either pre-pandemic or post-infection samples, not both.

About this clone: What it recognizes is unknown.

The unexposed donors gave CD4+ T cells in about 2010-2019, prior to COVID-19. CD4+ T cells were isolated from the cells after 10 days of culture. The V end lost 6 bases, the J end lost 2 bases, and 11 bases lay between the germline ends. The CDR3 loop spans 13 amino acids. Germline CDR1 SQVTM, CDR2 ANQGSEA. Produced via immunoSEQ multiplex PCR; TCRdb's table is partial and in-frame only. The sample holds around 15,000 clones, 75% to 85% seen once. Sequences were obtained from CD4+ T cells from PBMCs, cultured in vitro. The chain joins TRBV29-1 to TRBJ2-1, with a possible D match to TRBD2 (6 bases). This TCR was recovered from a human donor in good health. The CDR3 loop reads CSVGGLAYNEQFF. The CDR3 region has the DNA TGCAGCGTGGGGGGATTGGCCTACAATGAGCAGTTCTTC.